The clone carrying this T cell receptor (beta chain) was recorded once. The antigen is unknown. The source of the sample is a study of OX40 agonist ivuxolimab in advanced cancers. Background on the study: At doses from 0.01 to 10 mg/kg, patients were given intravenous ivuxolimab every 2 weeks. Anti-PD-1, anti-PD-L1 or anti-CTLA-4 therapy given earlier was allowed, and 30% to 45% had some. Study findings and constraints: The 0.1-3.0 mg/kg partial responders had among the lowest clonal expansion.

V was shortened by 0 bases and J by 6 bases, with 12 bases between the two germline ends. The CDR3 runs 14 residues. CDR1 and CDR2 from the germline V gene are LGHNA and YSLEER. TCRdb's table, derived via immunoSEQ multiplex PCR, lists solely in-frame clones and lacks some. The sample has over 100,000 clones; more than 85% are singletons. The genes are TRBV4-3 and TRBJ2-7; TRBD1 might be the D (5 bases). This TCR was sampled from an adult with an advanced solid tumor such as melanoma, head and neck, liver or kidney cancer. The input for sequencing was CD4+ or CD8+ T cells sorted from blood, taken in a trial of the OX40 agonist ivuxolimab. The CDR3 spells CASSQEGRESEQYF. CDR3 nucleotides: TGCGCCAGCAGCCAAGAAGGCAGGGAAAGCGAGCAGTACTTC.